Described below is a single T cell receptor beta chain sequence and its context. Its target is not known. The data originate from a study of cytomegalovirus exposure and HLA in healthy donors. Study-level results: Presence/absence analyses rested on an assumption that sequencing depth was roughly uniform across donors. There was a cluster of highly shared sequence variants that was likely a sequencing artifact.

The PCR contained 60 Vbeta and 13 Jbeta primers. Here immunoSEQ multiplex PCR was the method, and the copy in TCRdb shows in-frame clones only, minus some. The sample includes about 110,000 clones, more than 70% of them seen just once. With 7 bases clipped from V and 2 bases from J, the junction kept 2 bases outside the gene matches. This CDR3 spans 12 amino acids. Germline lookup yields CDR1 SGHRS and CDR2 YFSETQ. This sequence originates from a man aged 35-49 years in good health and CMV-seronegative. Sequencing used PBMCs. J is TRBJ1-1 and V is TRBV5-1, with 7 bases aligning to TRBD1. CDR3 residues: CASRTGNTEAFF. As DNA, the CDR3 is TGCGCCAGCCGGACAGGAAACACTGAAGCTTTCTTT.